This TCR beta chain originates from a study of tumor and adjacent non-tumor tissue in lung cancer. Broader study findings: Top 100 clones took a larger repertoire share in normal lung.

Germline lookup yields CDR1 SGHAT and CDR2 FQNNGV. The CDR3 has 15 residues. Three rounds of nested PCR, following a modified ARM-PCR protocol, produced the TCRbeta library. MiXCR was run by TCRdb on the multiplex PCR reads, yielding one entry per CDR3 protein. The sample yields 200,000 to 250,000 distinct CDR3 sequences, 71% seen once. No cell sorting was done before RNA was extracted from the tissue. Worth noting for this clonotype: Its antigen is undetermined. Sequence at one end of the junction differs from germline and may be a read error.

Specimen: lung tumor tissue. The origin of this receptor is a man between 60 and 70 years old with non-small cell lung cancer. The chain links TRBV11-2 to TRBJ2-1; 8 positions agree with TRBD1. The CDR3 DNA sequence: TGTGCCAGCAGCACGGCAGGGGGCGTCACCAATGAGCAGTTGTTC. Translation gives CASSTAGGVTNEQLF.